These T cell receptor beta chains were read from a single sample in a study of OX40 agonist ivuxolimab in advanced cancers. The data were produced by immunoSEQ multiplex PCR, yet TCRdb's version contains in-frame clones alone and is incomplete. The sample lists about 73,000 clones, about 90% occurring once. The starting material was CD4+ or CD8+ T cells sorted from blood, obtained in a trial of the OX40 agonist ivuxolimab. These receptors came from an adult with an advanced solid tumor such as melanoma, head and neck, liver or kidney cancer. Each CDR3 is given with its conserved first and last residue. The order of the fields is J gene, clone size, V gene, CDR3 protein. The listing skips clone size in some rows; elsewhere it reads once, few, many or a size class.

TRBJ2-5	-	TRBV28	CASSSRVGRETQYF
TRBJ1-5	once	TRBV7-9	CASSAGNSNQPQHF
TRBJ1-2	-	TRBV28	CASSFSSRGFGYGYTF
TRBJ2-7	-	TRBV5-1	CASSLGAGTGVGEQYF
TRBJ2-3	once	TRBV11-2	CASSSAGAVDTQYF
TRBJ1-2	-	TRBV10-3	CAISESGTGVNYGYTF
TRBJ2-5	-	TRBV6-5	CASSSGETQYF
TRBJ1-4	-	TRBV2	CASSGPPPGTGGEKLFF
TRBJ2-7	-	TRBV19	CATSGGLYEQYF
TRBJ1-4	-	TRBV5-6	CASSLARTLTNEKLFF
TRBJ2-3	-	TRBV5-4	CASTAGGTDTQYF
TRBJ2-7	-	TRBV20-1	CSARSMGEQYF
TRBJ1-2	few	TRBV11-2	CASSPTGGYGYTF
TRBJ1-5	-	TRBV28	CASTFGGPGQPQHF
TRBJ2-7	-	TRBV29-1	CSVDSHRGQYF
TRBJ2-7	-	TRBV9	CASSHGSKSSYEQYF
TRBJ2-1	-	TRBV10-3	CAISEKQGRDNEQFF
TRBJ2-2	-	TRBV11-2	CASSLAPGLNTGELFF
-	-	TRBV5-1	CASSLEARSYEQYF
TRBJ1-1	-	TRBV27	CASSLDGRTNTEAFF
TRBJ2-6	-	TRBV5-1	CASSPGGGAGANVLTF
TRBJ2-5	-	TRBV15	CATSGTGETQYF
TRBJ1-2	-	TRBV6-5	CASWTVGYGYTF
TRBJ2-5	-	TRBV5-1	CASSLAPGYQETQYF
TRBJ1-4	few	TRBV19	CASSATGGAYEKLFF
TRBJ2-4	once	TRBV14	CASSQGNLAKNIQYF
TRBJ1-1	-	TRBV6-5	CASRRQLGTEAFF
TRBJ1-1	-	TRBV6-1	CASSSLSRGGAEAFF
TRBJ1-5	few	TRBV5-1	CASSLGPGGNQPQHF
TRBJ1-4	-	TRBV9	CASSVAPGTNEKLFF
TRBJ1-1	-	TRBV10-3	CAISGSRSAREAFF
TRBJ2-7	-	TRBV5-1	CASTAGQTLSYEQYF
TRBJ2-7	-	TRBV7-8	CASSRTRTGYEQYF
TRBJ1-5	-	TRBV18	CASSPLEGPRGNQPQHF
TRBJ1-5	-	TRBV18	CASSQQQGRGPQHF
TRBJ2-6	-	TRBV19	CASIKLAGTGGPRGSGANVLTF
TRBJ2-3	-	TRBV5-1	CASSSPGTDTQYF
TRBJ1-1	few	TRBV19	CASSYGVGLNTEAFF
TRBJ1-4	-	TRBV6-1	CASSEVGIANEKLFF
TRBJ1-1	-	TRBV6-1	CASTLLGGRGTEAFF
TRBJ2-1	-	TRBV28	CASSLDGYNEQFF
TRBJ1-2	-	TRBV30	CAWSDRGRGYTF
TRBJ2-3	-	TRBV2	CASSKTGVGDTQYF
TRBJ1-4	-	TRBV9	CASSTRTGGTTNEKLFF